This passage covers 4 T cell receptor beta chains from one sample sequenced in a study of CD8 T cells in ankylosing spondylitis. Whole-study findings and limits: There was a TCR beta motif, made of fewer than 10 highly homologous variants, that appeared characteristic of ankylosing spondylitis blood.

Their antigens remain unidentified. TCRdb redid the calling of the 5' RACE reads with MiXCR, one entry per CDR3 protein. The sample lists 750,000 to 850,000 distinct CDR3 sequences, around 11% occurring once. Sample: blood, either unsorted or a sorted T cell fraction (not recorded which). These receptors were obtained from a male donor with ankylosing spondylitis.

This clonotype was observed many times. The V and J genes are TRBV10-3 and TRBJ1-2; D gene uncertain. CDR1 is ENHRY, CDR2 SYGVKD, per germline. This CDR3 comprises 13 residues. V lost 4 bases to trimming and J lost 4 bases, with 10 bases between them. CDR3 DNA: TGTGCCATCAGTGGCCAGGTCGGCTATGGCTACACCTTC. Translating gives CAISGQVGYGYTF.

The CDR3, as DNA: TGTGCCACCAGTCATACCGTCGACCAACAAGAGACCCAGTACTTC. Amino acids: CATSHTVDQQETQYF. The chain has TRBV24-1 and TRBJ2-5; D uncertain. The CDR3 consists of 15 residues. V shed 6 bases and J shed 2 bases, with 15 bases lying between them. Germline assignment: CDR1 KGHDR and CDR2 SFDVKD.

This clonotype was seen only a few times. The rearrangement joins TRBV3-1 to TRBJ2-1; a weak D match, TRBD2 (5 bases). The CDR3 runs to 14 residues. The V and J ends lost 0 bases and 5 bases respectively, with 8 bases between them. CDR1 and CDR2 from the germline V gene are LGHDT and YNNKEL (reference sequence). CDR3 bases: TGTGCCAGCAGCCAAGAGGGAGAACACAATGAGCAGTTCTTC. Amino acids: CASSQEGEHNEQFF.

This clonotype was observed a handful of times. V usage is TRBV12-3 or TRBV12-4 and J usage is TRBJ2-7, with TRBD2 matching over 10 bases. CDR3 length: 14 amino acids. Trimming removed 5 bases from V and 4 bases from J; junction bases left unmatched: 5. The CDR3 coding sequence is TGTGCCAGCAGTGCTAGCGGGGGCGATTACGAGCAGTACTTC. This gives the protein CASSASGGDYEQYF.